This T cell receptor (beta chain) was identified in a study of cytomegalovirus exposure and HLA in healthy donors. The CDR3 spans 17 residues. Trimming took 0 bases from V and 2 from J; bases not matched to a gene: 10. Germline V gives CDR1 SGHRS, CDR2 YFSETQ. The method was immunoSEQ multiplex PCR; TCRdb's version includes in-frame clones alone and lacks a portion of them. Here the sample spans about 180,000 clones, more than 75% being singletons. Material for sequencing was PBMCs. This sequence joins TRBV5-1 and TRBJ2-5, with 7 bases fitting TRBD1. The TCR originated in a woman younger than 45 in good health and CMV-seronegative. This CDR3 reads CASSLAGHRDRQETQYF. The DNA of the CDR3 is TGCGCCAGCAGCTTGGCCGGGCACCGGGACAGACAAGAGACCCAGTACTTC.